Shown below are 15 T cell receptor beta chains from a single sample sequenced in a study of monozygotic twins with cystic fibrosis. The method was immunoSEQ multiplex PCR; TCRdb's version includes in-frame clones alone and lacks a portion of them. The table shows fewer than 30,000 clones, with 85% occurring only once. The sample consisted of blood. The receptor source for this set is a girl aged 2 to 9 with cystic fibrosis.

The V call is TRBV5-5, the J call TRBJ2-7; TRBD1 is a possible D gene (5 bases). Trimming removed 0 bases at V and 3 bases at J, with 7 bases between. This CDR3 has 13 residues. Germline V gene lookup returns CDR1 SGHKS and CDR2 YYEKEE (reference sequence). The CDR3 reads CASSLGQNYEQYF. The DNA of the CDR3 is TGTGCCAGCAGCTTGGGACAGAACTACGAGCAGTACTTC.

The chain employs TRBV4-1 and TRBJ1-3; no reliable D call. Trimming took 0 bases from V and 3 from J, leaving 12 bases between them. This CDR3 has 16 residues. CDR1 MGHRA and CDR2 YSYEKL come from the germline V gene. The DNA of the CDR3 is TGCGCCAGCAGCCAAGAGCTCTCGGGTAATGGAAACACCATATATTTT. Amino acid sequence: CASSQELSGNGNTIYF.

The gene calls are TRBV27 and TRBJ2-3; 8 nucleotides match TRBD2. This CDR3 is built from 16 residues. CDR1 is MNHEY and CDR2 is SMNVEV in the germline V gene (reference sequence). Trimming took 10 bases from V and 4 from J; bases not matched to a gene: 16. The CDR3 protein is CATSAPFSGIADTQYF. For the CDR3, the DNA is TGTGCCACCTCCGCCCCATTTAGCGGGATTGCAGATACGCAGTATTTT.

This chain uses TRBV4-1 with TRBJ1-5; a possible D gene is TRBD1 (6 bases). CDR3 length: 15 amino acids. CDR1 and CDR2 from the germline V gene are MGHRA and YSYEKL. V was pared by 0 bases and J by 6 bases, with 12 bases between. The DNA for the CDR3 is TGCGCCAGCAGCCAAGAAACGAGGGGGTCTCAGCCCCAGCATTTT. As protein: CASSQETRGSQPQHF.

The chain is built from TRBV5-1 and TRBJ2-7; D remains ambiguous. This CDR3 contains 16 residues. Germline CDR1 is SGHRS and CDR2 is YFSETQ. V was cut by 4 bases and J by 0 bases, with 17 bases left in between. CDR3 protein: CASSLAYAVSSYEQYF. The DNA of the CDR3 is TGCGCCAGCAGCCTTGCCTACGCGGTGAGCTCCTACGAGCAGTACTTC.

The chain uses TRBV5-1 and TRBJ1-1, with 8 nucleotides matching TRBD1. The CDR3 is 15 residues long. The V gene's germline CDR1 is SGHRS and CDR2 YFSETQ. V gave up 4 bases and J gave up 3 bases; unmatched junction bases: 8. This CDR3 reads CASSLREQGDTEAFF. CDR3 bases: TGCGCCAGCAGCCTGAGAGAACAGGGGGACACTGAAGCTTTCTTT.

V is TRBV5-6 and J is TRBJ2-7, with D perhaps matching TRBD2 (6 bases). Germline loops: CDR1 SGHDT, CDR2 YYEEEE. V was clipped by 1 base and J by 2 bases, with 13 bases between them. This CDR3 region has 15 residues. The CDR3 DNA follows: TGTGCCAGCAGCTTGCGGGGACTTCTAACCTACGAGCAGTACTTC. Encoded protein: CASSLRGLLTYEQYF.

This sequence joins TRBV14 and TRBJ1-2, with D tentatively TRBD1 (5 bases). The V end lost 1 base, the J end lost 8 bases, and 20 bases lay between the germline ends. The CDR3 is made up of 16 amino acids. Germline loops: CDR1 SGHDN, CDR2 FVKESK. CDR3 nucleotides: TGTGCCAGCAGCCAAGGATTAATGGGACCGGGGCGGGGCTACACCTTC. It is translated as CASSQGLMGPGRGYTF.

This clone was seen once. The rearrangement joins TRBV10-3 to TRBJ1-1; TRBD1 agrees at 10 bases. This CDR3 has 13 amino acids. Looked up from germline, CDR1 is ENHRY and CDR2 is SYGVKD. V was pared by 7 bases and J by 6 bases, with 5 bases of the junction left unmatched. Here the CDR3 reads CAITGTGVAEAFF. DNA for the CDR3: TGTGCCATCACCGGGACAGGGGTCGCTGAAGCTTTCTTT.

V gene TRBV30 combines with J gene TRBJ2-7; 10 nucleotides match TRBD2. In germline, CDR1 is GTSNPN, CDR2 SVGIG (reference sequence). V shed 3 bases, J shed 7 bases, and the junction held 6 bases outside the gene matches. This CDR3 contains 13 residues. CDR3 residues: CAWSLAGDSEQYF. The CDR3 region has the DNA TGTGCCTGGAGCCTAGCGGGAGATAGTGAGCAGTACTTC.

V is TRBV6-5 and J is TRBJ1-2; no clear D. CDR3 length: 13 residues. Trimming took off 2 bases at V and 4 bases at J, with 8 bases between the two ends. The germline gives CDR1 MNHEY, CDR2 SVGAGI. The CDR3 loop is CASSYNSIYGYTF. Here the CDR3 DNA reads TGTGCCAGCAGTTACAACAGTATCTATGGCTACACCTTC.

The chain employs TRBV7-2 and TRBJ1-5, with D perhaps matching TRBD1 (5 bases). V was trimmed by 7 bases and J by 0 bases, leaving 16 bases between them. Germline CDR1 reads SGHTA; CDR2 reads FQGNSA. The CDR3 spans 16 residues. The CDR3 DNA is TGTGCCAGCACCCTACTCGGAGGGGTTAGCAATCAGCCCCAGCATTTT. Translation gives CASTLLGGVSNQPQHF.

V gene TRBV27 combines with J gene TRBJ2-7; TRBD2 agrees at 9 bases. V was pared by 2 bases and J by 5 bases, with 4 bases of the junction left unmatched. Per the germline V gene, CDR1 is MNHEY and CDR2 is SMNVEV (reference sequence). CDR3 length equals 14 residues. Written as DNA, the CDR3 is TGTGCCAGCAGTTTACTTCCTAGCGGGAACGAGCAGTACTTC. Protein product: CASSLLPSGNEQYF.

This clone was recorded only once. This chain connects TRBV30 to TRBJ1-1; D unclear. Per germline, CDR1 GTSNPN and CDR2 SVGIG (reference sequence). Trimming took off 5 bases at V and 0 bases at J, with 10 bases between the two ends. CDR3 length equals 13 residues. DNA of the CDR3: TGTGCCTGGGGAAGAGACATGAACACTGAAGCTTTCTTT. It is translated as CAWGRDMNTEAFF.

Only a few counts were recorded for this clone. The chain combines TRBV28 with TRBJ2-5; 11 nucleotides agree with TRBD2. Germline trimming cut 5 bases from V and 5 bases from J; bases unmatched to any gene: 13. The CDR3 consists of 17 residues. Germline lookup yields CDR1 MDHEN and CDR2 SYDVKM. CDR3 nucleotides: TGTGCCAGCAGTAAGCCGGGACTAGCGGAGGTCCGGGAGACCCAGTACTTC. Protein product: CASSKPGLAEVRETQYF.